One sample yielded the 27 T cell receptor beta chains listed below, sequenced in a study of molecular identifiers for immune sequencing clone quantification listed by TCRdb under 2018. Library prep was done by PCR. The run used a NextSeq 500. The public reads were run again by TCRdb, first through fastp at Q25 and then through MiXCR, and only productive beta chains were kept. Records with the same CDR3 protein are collapsed into one entry carrying the most frequent genes and DNA. The sample table records approximately 630,000 distinct CDR3 sequences; roughly 25% of these occur just once. The leading ten clones occupy 0.75% to 0.8% of the sample. What was sequenced was naive CD8+ T cells from blood, with Jurkat cell RNA spiked in. The sample's cell subset or site, from its label and the paper: FACS-sorted CD8+CD4-CCR7+CD45RA+ naive T cells. Source of these receptors: a human donor in good health. Some libraries in this study had Jurkat cell RNA spiked in.

The V gene is TRBV9, the J gene TRBJ2-1; D unresolved. Trimming cost V 0 bases and J 7 bases, with 11 bases left between them. CDR1 and CDR2 (germline): SGDLS, YYNGEE. This CDR3 comprises 14 residues. The CDR3 reads CASSVEGRRNEQFF. As DNA, the CDR3 is TGTGCCAGCAGCGTAGAGGGAAGAAGAAATGAGCAGTTCTTC.

This clonotype was detected ten times or more. This sequence joins TRBV29-1 and TRBJ2-7, with D tentatively TRBD2 (5 bases). Between the trimmed V and J ends, which lost 4 bases and 3 bases, there was a span of 10 bases. Germline lookup yields CDR1 SQVTM and CDR2 ANQGSEA. The CDR3 extends over 12 amino acids. As DNA, the CDR3 is TGCAGCGTTGGAGTGGCGGGCTACGAGCAGTACTTC. Translation: CSVGVAGYEQYF.

This clonotype was recorded many times. V is TRBV6-5 and J is TRBJ2-3, with TRBD2 matching 11 bases. CDR3 length: 16 amino acids. Germline V lookup: CDR1 MNHEY, CDR2 SVGAGI. J lost 2 bases, V lost 2 bases, and 3 bases had no gene match. CDR3 protein: CASSYLAGGVTDTQYF. CDR3 DNA sequence: TGTGCCAGCAGTTACCTAGCGGGGGGCGTCACAGATACGCAGTATTTT.

The count of this clonotype is one. The chain links TRBV5-8 to TRBJ2-7; weak D call: TRBD1 (6 bases). Germline values: CDR1 SGHTS, CDR2 YDEGEE. V was shortened by 0 bases and J by 1 base, with 17 bases between the two germline ends. This CDR3 is built from 17 residues. In nucleotides, the CDR3 is TGTGCCAGCAGCTTGGCCGTGGGGACATGGAATTCCTACGAGCAGTACTTC. Its translation is CASSLAVGTWNSYEQYF.

The sample holds a few counts of this clonotype. J is TRBJ1-1 and V is TRBV27, with D tentatively TRBD1 (6 bases). Germline V CDR1 and CDR2: MNHEY, SMNVEV (reference sequence). The CDR3 is 11 residues long. V was shortened by 6 bases and J by 11 bases, with 13 bases between the two germline ends. CDR3 in DNA: TGTGCCAGCAGAGGACAGCTAGGCGCTTTCTTT. This translates into CASRGQLGAFF.

This clonotype appeared a few times. The chain links TRBV6-6 to TRBJ2-3; possible D gene TRBD1, 5 bases. The germline V gene encodes CDR1 MNHNY and CDR2 SVGAGI (reference sequence). The CDR3 has 15 residues. V shed 2 bases and J shed 6 bases, with 15 bases lying between them. The CDR3 is CASSYAKAKGDTQYF. CDR3 bases: TGTGCCAGCAGTTACGCGAAGGCCAAGGGGGATACGCAGTATTTT.

This clonotype occurred many times. V gene TRBV25-1 combines with J gene TRBJ1-2, with 7 positions matching TRBD1. V lost 6 bases and J lost 4; bases outside the gene matches: 8. Germline V gives CDR1 MGHDK, CDR2 SYGVNS. The CDR3 is 14 amino acids. CDR3 DNA sequence: TGTGCCAGCAGCTCGACAGGGTTCGGCTATGGCTACACCTTC. It is translated as CASSSTGFGYGYTF.

This clonotype was found many times. J is TRBJ1-1 and V is TRBV27; tentative D call: TRBD1 (6 bases). Trimming pared 3 bases from V and 4 bases from J, leaving 18 bases between. The CDR3 extends over 16 amino acids. Germline V gene lookup returns CDR1 MNHEY and CDR2 SMNVEV (reference sequence). In DNA, the CDR3 is TGTGCCAGCAGTTTTAGACCATGGGGGGCCGGCACTGAAGCTTTCTTT. Translating gives CASSFRPWGAGTEAFF.

Note on this clonotype: A read error may explain this, as a much larger clone is one base away. This chain links TRBV4-3 with TRBJ2-5; D call uncertain. Germline assignment: CDR1 LGHNA and CDR2 YSLEER. V dropped 1 base and J dropped 2 bases, with 14 bases sitting between them. The CDR3 totals 16 residues. CDR3 bases: TGCGCCAGCAGCCAAGGTAGCCGACACAAACAAGAGACCCAGTACTTC. Residues: CASSQGSRHKQETQYF.

The chain uses TRBV19 and TRBJ1-1; the D gene is possibly TRBD1 (6 bases). Germline V gene lookup returns CDR1 LNHDA and CDR2 SQIVND (reference sequence). Trimming removed 5 bases at V and 5 bases at J, with 15 bases between. The CDR3 is 14 amino acids. CDR3 sequence reads: CASSLGGARTEAFF. The DNA for the CDR3 is TGTGCCAGTAGTTTGGGGGGGGCACGAACTGAAGCTTTCTTT.

The chain carries TRBV7-9 and TRBJ2-2, with 9 bases that match TRBD2. CDR3 length: 16 amino acids. V was pared by 0 bases and J by 3 bases, with 2 bases of the junction left unmatched. Germline V lookup: CDR1 SEHNR, CDR2 FQNEAQ (reference sequence). The CDR3 region is CASSLAAGGDTGELFF. CDR3 DNA: TGTGCCAGCAGCTTAGCGGCGGGAGGGGACACCGGGGAGCTGTTTTTT. The whole variable domain, filled in from reference TRBV7-9 and TRBJ2-2, reads DTGVSQNPRHKITKRGQNVTFRCDPISEHNRLYWYRQTLGQGPEFLTYFQNEAQLEKSRLLSDRFSAERPKGSFSTLEIQRTEQGDSAMYLCASSLAAGGDTGELFFGEGSRLTVL.

Ten or more counts support this clonotype. This rearrangement joins TRBV12-3 or TRBV12-4 to TRBJ1-4; possible D gene TRBD1, 6 bases. V lost 6 bases, J lost 4 bases, and 9 bases lay in between. This CDR3 region has 13 residues. The chain's CDR3 is CASSWTVNEKLFF. CDR3 nucleotide sequence: TGTGCCAGCAGCTGGACAGTTAATGAAAAACTGTTTTTT.

In its sample, this clonotype was seen many times. This chain uses TRBV29-1 with TRBJ2-2; the D call may be TRBD1 or TRBD2 (5 bases each). Trimming left V 6 bases short and J 6 bases short, with 11 bases between. Per the germline V gene, CDR1 is SQVTM and CDR2 is ANQGSEA. This CDR3 region has 12 residues. The chain's CDR3 is CSVAGTAGELFF. CDR3 nucleotides: TGCAGCGTCGCAGGGACCGCCGGGGAGCTGTTTTTT.

This clonotype was seen only a few times. The chain is built from TRBV27 and TRBJ2-1; 9 bases fit TRBD1. V shed 10 bases, J shed 7 bases, and the junction held 14 bases outside the gene matches. This CDR3 spans 15 amino acids. Germline V gene sequence: CDR1 MNHEY, CDR2 SMNVEV (reference sequence). The CDR3 region has the DNA TGTGCCATCAGAATTTCACAGGGGGCTCAAAATGAGCAGTTCTTC. It translates to CAIRISQGAQNEQFF.

This clonotype has a handful of counts. Possible read error: a much larger clone is one base away. The V gene is TRBV5-1, the J gene TRBJ1-1; no reliable D call. Germline CDR1 is SGHRS and CDR2 is YFSETQ. The CDR3 runs to 14 residues. CDR3 sequence (DNA): TGCGCCAGCAGCTTGGCCAGCTTGAACACTGAAGCTCTCTTT. This encodes CASSLASLNTEALF.

Many counts were recorded for this clonotype. V is TRBV25-1 and J is TRBJ2-1; 8 nucleotides line up with TRBD2. Germline V gene sequence: CDR1 MGHDK, CDR2 SYGVNS. The CDR3 is 14 residues long. J lost 9 bases, V lost 2 bases, and 6 bases had no gene match. CDR3 nucleotide sequence: TGTGCCAGCAGTGAAGACGGGAGGGGGGTTGAGCAGTTCTTC. It specifies CASSEDGRGVEQFF.

This clonotype was counted ten times or more. In nucleotides, the CDR3 is TGTGCCAGCAGTTTAAACAGGTTCTACGAACCTAGGCCCACTGAAGCTTTCTTT. Translated: CASSLNRFYEPRPTEAFF. The chain combines TRBV28 with TRBJ1-1, with D possibly TRBD1 on 5 matching bases. Trimming removed 2 bases from V and 4 bases from J, with 23 bases in between. The CDR3 consists of 18 residues. CDR1 is MDHEN and CDR2 is SYDVKM in the germline V gene.

This clonotype has ten or more counts. This chain connects TRBV28 to TRBJ1-1, with 9 bases identical to TRBD1. Germline trimming cut 5 bases from V and 7 bases from J; bases unmatched to any gene: 5. This CDR3 has 13 amino acids. CDR1 and CDR2 from the germline V gene are MDHEN and SYDVKM. The CDR3 spells CASSQDRGGEAFF. CDR3 nucleotides: TGTGCCAGCAGTCAGGACAGGGGAGGTGAAGCTTTCTTT.

This clonotype was seen repeatedly, ten times or more. The chain is built from TRBV6-5 and TRBJ1-5; maybe TRBD1 (5 bases). Trimming removed 2 bases at V and 6 bases at J, with 8 bases between. The length of the CDR3 is 13 residues. From germline, CDR1 is MNHEY and CDR2 SVGAGI. CDR3 residues: CASSYGRAQPQHF. The CDR3 DNA sequence: TGTGCCAGCAGTTACGGCAGGGCTCAGCCCCAGCATTTT.

The chain is built from TRBV27 and TRBJ1-5, with TRBD1 identical over 7 bases. The J call is doubtful: the DNA matches TRBJ2-3 better. CDR1 is MNHEY, CDR2 SMNVEV, per germline (reference sequence). The CDR3 totals 16 residues. CDR3 in amino acids: CASSSYSGTDNQPQYF. Here the CDR3 DNA reads TGTGCCAGCAGTTCGTACTCCGGGACAGACAATCAGCCCCAGTATTTT.

This clonotype has ten or more counts. This rearrangement joins TRBV4-1 to TRBJ1-4; perhaps TRBD1 as D (5 bases). Germline CDR1 MGHRA, CDR2 YSYEKL. This CDR3 is 18 amino acids long. V was clipped by 1 base and J by 0 bases, with 15 bases between them. CDR3 amino acids: CASSQVVSTGPTNEKLFF. The CDR3 coding sequence is TGCGCCAGCAGCCAAGTTGTTAGCACGGGACCAACTAATGAAAAACTGTTTTTT.

For this clonotype: The junction departs from germline at one end; a sequencing error may be responsible. The chain is built from TRBV7-2 and TRBJ2-5; TRBD1 is a possible D gene (5 bases). This CDR3 contains 14 residues. Germline assignment: CDR1 SGHTA and CDR2 FQGNSA. In DNA form, the CDR3 reads TGTGCCAGCAGGGACGGACACGACCAAGGGACCCAGTACTTC. It codes for CASRDGHDQGTQYF.

This clonotype was observed a handful of times. In DNA, the CDR3 is TGTGCCAGTAGTATTTGGCTAGCGGGAGGCAATGAGCAGTTCTTC. The encoded protein is CASSIWLAGGNEQFF. V is TRBV19 and J is TRBJ2-1; 11 bases are shared with TRBD2. This CDR3 has 15 residues. Germline assignment: CDR1 LNHDA and CDR2 SQIVND (reference sequence). J was trimmed by 6 bases and V by 3 bases; bases with no gene match: 4. The variable domain in full, with the rest retrieved from reference TRBV19 and TRBJ2-1, is DGGITQSPKYLFRKEGQNVTLSCEQNLNHDAMYWYRQDPGQGLRLIYYSQIVNDFQKGDIAEGYSVSREKKESFPLTVTSAQKNPTAFYLCASSIWLAGGNEQFFGPGTRLTVL.

This clonotype was counted ten times or more. The chain has TRBV28 and TRBJ1-3; 10 nucleotides agree with TRBD1. Losses at the gene ends were 6 bases for V and 0 bases for J; bases not matched to a gene: 8. The CDR3 loop spans 17 amino acids. Germline V gene data show CDR1 as MDHEN and CDR2 as SYDVKM. The CDR3: CASSPGQGTYSGNTIYF. The CDR3 DNA follows: TGTGCCAGCAGCCCGGGACAGGGGACCTACTCTGGAAACACCATATATTTT. The entire variable domain, with the rest obtained from reference TRBV28 and TRBJ1-3, is as follows: DVKVTQSSRYLVKRTGEKVFLECVQDMDHENMFWYRQDPGLGLRLIYFSYDVKMKEKGDIPEGYSVSREKKERFSLILESASTNQTSMYLCASSPGQGTYSGNTIYFGEGSWLTVV.

This clonotype was seen ten or more times. DNA of the CDR3: TGCGCCAGCAGCCAAGAAACAGGGTCGTCCTACGAGCAGTACTTC. Translation: CASSQETGSSYEQYF. The V and J genes are TRBV4-1 and TRBJ2-7; D may be TRBD1 (6 bases). This CDR3 spans 15 amino acids. Trimming removed 0 bases at V and 1 base at J, with 10 bases between. CDR1 and CDR2 (germline): MGHRA, YSYEKL.

This clonotype was seen a handful of times. The V gene is TRBV20-1, the J gene TRBJ2-2; 9 nucleotides agree with TRBD1. Germline CDR1 reads DFQATT; CDR2 reads SNEGSKA (reference sequence). Unmatched junction bases numbered 2, after V lost 3 bases and J lost 3 bases. The CDR3 loop spans 14 amino acids. For the CDR3, the DNA is TGCAGTGCTAGGGACAGGGGATACACCGGGGAGCTGTTTTTT. It specifies CSARDRGYTGELFF.

In the case of this clonotype: A junction boundary mismatches the germline segment, possibly from a read error. CDR3 in DNA: TGTGACAGCAAAGCAGGTAGCAATCAGCCCCAGCATTTT. Translating gives CDSKAGSNQPQHF. The chain employs TRBV2 and TRBJ1-5; the D is unclear. The CDR3 runs 13 residues. The germline CDR1 and CDR2 sequences are SNHLY and FYNNEI. Based on the CDR3 plus reference TRBV2 and TRBJ1-5, the full variable domain is EPEVTQTPSHQVTQMGQEVILRCVPISNHLYFYWYRQILGQKVEFLVSFYNNEISEKSEIFDDQFSVERPDGSNFTLKIRSTKLEDSAMYFCDSKAGSNQPQHFGDGTRLSIL.